The present T cell receptor (beta chain) was sequenced within a study of molecular identifiers for immune sequencing clone quantification. This clonotype showed up many times. The antigen is undetermined. Naive CD8 T cell sorting was performed on the CD8+CD4-CCR7+CD45RA+ phenotype. Germline-derived CDR1 and CDR2 are DFQATT and SNEGSKA (reference sequence). This CDR3 spans 16 amino acids. Trimming took 4 bases from V and 1 from J, leaving 17 bases between them. TCRdb reprocessed the PCR reads via MiXCR and lists one record per CDR3 protein. The sample shows hundreds of thousands of distinct CDR3 sequences, 15% to 20% of them seen only once. Study-wide findings and caveats: Clonotypes topping 20 RNA copies carried over 97% of effector molecules but under 1% of naive ones.

The chain links TRBV20-1 to TRBJ2-4; D may be TRBD2 (6 bases). This sequence originates from a human donor in good health. Some libraries in this study had Jurkat cell RNA spiked in. What was sequenced was naive CD8+ T cells from blood, with Jurkat cell RNA spiked in. Specified subset: FACS-sorted CD8+CD4-CCR7+CD45RA+ naive T cells. The CDR3 loop reads CSANTLLADAKNIQYF. The DNA for the CDR3 is TGCAGTGCTAACACCCTACTAGCCGATGCCAAAAACATTCAGTACTTC.